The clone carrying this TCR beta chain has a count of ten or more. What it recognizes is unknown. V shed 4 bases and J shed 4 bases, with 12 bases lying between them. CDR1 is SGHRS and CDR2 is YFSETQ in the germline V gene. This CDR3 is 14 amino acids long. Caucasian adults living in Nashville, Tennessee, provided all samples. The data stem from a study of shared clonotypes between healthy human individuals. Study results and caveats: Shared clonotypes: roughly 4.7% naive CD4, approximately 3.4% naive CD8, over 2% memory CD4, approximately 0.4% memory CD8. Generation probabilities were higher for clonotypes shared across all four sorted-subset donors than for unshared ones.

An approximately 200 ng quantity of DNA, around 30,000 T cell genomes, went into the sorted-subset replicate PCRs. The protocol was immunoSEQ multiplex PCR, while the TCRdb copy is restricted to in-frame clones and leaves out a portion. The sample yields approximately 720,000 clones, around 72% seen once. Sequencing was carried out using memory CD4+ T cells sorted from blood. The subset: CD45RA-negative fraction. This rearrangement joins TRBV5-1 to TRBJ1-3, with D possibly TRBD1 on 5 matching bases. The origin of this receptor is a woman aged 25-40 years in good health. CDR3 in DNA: TGCGCCAGCAGCCCCGGGACCTGGGGAAACACCATATATTTT. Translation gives CASSPGTWGNTIYF.